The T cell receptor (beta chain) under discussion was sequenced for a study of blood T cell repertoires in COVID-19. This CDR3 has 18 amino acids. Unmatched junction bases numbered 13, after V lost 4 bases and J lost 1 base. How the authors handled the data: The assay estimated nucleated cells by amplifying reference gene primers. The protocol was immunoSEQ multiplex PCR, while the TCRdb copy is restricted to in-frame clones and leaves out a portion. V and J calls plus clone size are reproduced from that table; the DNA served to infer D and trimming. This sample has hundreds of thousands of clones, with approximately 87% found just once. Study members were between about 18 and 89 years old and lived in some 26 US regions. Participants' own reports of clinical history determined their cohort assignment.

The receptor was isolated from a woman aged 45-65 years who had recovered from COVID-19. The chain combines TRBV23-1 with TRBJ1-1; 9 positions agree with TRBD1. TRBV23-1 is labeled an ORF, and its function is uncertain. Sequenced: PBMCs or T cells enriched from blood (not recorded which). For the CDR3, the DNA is TGCGCCAGCAGTCCCCCGGACAGGGGAGTTCGACGGAACACTGAAGCTTTCTTT. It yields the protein CASSPPDRGVRRNTEAFF.